This T cell receptor beta chain was retrieved from a study of lymphopenia after photon versus proton radiotherapy. General study results and limits: Only patients who died were analyzed for survival; proton advantage is unproven. After lymphocyte nadir, photon-treated repertoires showed oligoclonal expansion, especially CD8+ Temra. Photon-treated patients lost naive T cells and TCR diversity; proton-treated stayed stable.

This clone was counted a few times. Its antigen is unknown. The data were produced by immunoSEQ multiplex PCR, yet TCRdb's version contains in-frame clones alone and is incomplete. The data show 25,000 to 35,000 clones, about 91% seen once. This receptor was identified in a woman in her 70s with pancreatic cancer. Some clones in this sample may be carry-over from other donors' samples. Source: peripheral blood, taken from a patient treated with proton-based radiotherapy.

CDR3 in amino acids: CASSTGTDNSPLHF. CDR3 coding DNA: TGTGCCAGTAGCACCGGGACAGATAATTCACCCCTCCACTTT. The chain links TRBV19 to TRBJ1-6; 7 bases map to TRBD1. From germline, CDR1 is LNHDA and CDR2 SQIVND (reference sequence). The ends lost 6 bases at V and 5 bases at J; junction bases unmatched: 4. The CDR3 extends over 14 amino acids. Supplemented by reference TRBV19 and TRBJ1-6, the full variable domain reads DGGITQSPKYLFRKEGQNVTLSCEQNLNHDAMYWYRQDPGQGLRLIYYSQIVNDFQKGDIAEGYSVSREKKESFPLTVTSAQKNPTAFYLCASSTGTDNSPLHFGNGTRLTVT.